This passage covers 6 T cell receptor beta chains from one sample sequenced in a study of cytomegalovirus exposure and HLA in healthy donors. The primer mix had 60 Vbeta and 13 Jbeta primers. Assay used: immunoSEQ multiplex PCR; TCRdb lists only in-frame clones, some missing. Of 110,000 or so clones detected, around 73% appear once; the ten largest clones hold roughly 5.9%. Sample: PBMCs. All receptors derive from a woman aged 25 to 39 in good health and CMV-seropositive.

This chain links TRBV18 with TRBJ2-2; maybe TRBD2 (6 bases). CDR1 and CDR2 (germline): KGHSH, LQKENI. The CDR3 sequence is 13 residues long. V lost 10 bases, J lost 2 bases, and 11 bases lay in between. The chain's CDR3 is CATTSPNTGELFF. The CDR3 DNA reads TGTGCCACCACTAGCCCAAACACCGGGGAGCTGTTTTTT.

The chain recombines TRBV6-1 with TRBJ1-3; no clear D. Germline loops: CDR1 MNHNS, CDR2 SASEGT. Between the trimmed V and J ends, which lost 6 bases and 0 bases, there was a span of 6 bases. This CDR3 contains 13 residues. CDR3 sequence (DNA): TGTGCCAGCAGCCAACTCTCTGGAAACACCATATATTTT. Protein product: CASSQLSGNTIYF.

This rearrangement joins TRBV5-1 to TRBJ2-2; D uncertain. The germline V gene has CDR1 SGHRS and CDR2 YFSETQ. Between the trimmed V and J ends, which lost 0 bases and 10 bases, there was a span of 10 bases. The CDR3 extends over 13 amino acids. The CDR3 nucleotides read TGCGCCAGCAGCTTGGTCCCTATCGAGGAGCTGTTTTTT. It is translated as CASSLVPIEELFF.

The chain recombines TRBV30 with TRBJ1-3, with a tentative D call TRBD1 (6 bases). Trimming stripped 4 bases from V and 0 bases from J, with 13 bases between. The CDR3 consists of 15 residues. Per germline, CDR1 GTSNPN and CDR2 SVGIG (reference sequence). The CDR3 DNA is TGTGCCTGGAAGGGACACCAAAGCTCTGGAAACACCATATATTTT. Its protein product is CAWKGHQSSGNTIYF.

This clone showed up just a few times. This sequence joins TRBV2 and TRBJ2-5, with 9 bases matching TRBD2. V shed 8 bases, J shed 4 bases, and the junction held 2 bases outside the gene matches. The CDR3 extends over 12 amino acids. Germline CDR1 is SNHLY and CDR2 is FYNNEI. Here the CDR3 DNA reads TGTGCCAGCTCGCGGGGGGGAGAGACCCAGTACTTC. Its translation is CASSRGGETQYF.

The rearrangement uses TRBV5-4 and TRBJ1-6; maybe TRBD1 (5 bases). Between the trimmed V and J ends, which lost 4 bases and 8 bases, there was a span of 10 bases. The CDR3 extends over 13 amino acids. Germline-derived CDR1 and CDR2 are SGHNT and YYREEE (reference sequence). CDR3 nucleotide sequence: TGTGCCAGCAGCCCTCTCAGGGATTCACCCCTCCACTTT. Protein: CASSPLRDSPLHF.